The entry below gives a single TCR beta chain sequence along with its context. Other DNA sequences in this specimen translate into the identical CDR3. The data derive from a study of shared clonotypes between healthy human individuals. Repertoires were generated with immunoSEQ multiplex PCR, while TCRdb's copy carries only in-frame clones and drops some. In the table there are about a million clones, 70% to 85% of which are singletons. CDR1 and CDR2 (germline): SNHLY, FYNNEI. This CDR3 has 12 residues. V shed 7 bases and J shed 0 bases, with 6 bases lying between them. The J gene is TRBJ1-2, the V gene TRBV2; D gene ambiguous. This TCR came from a man younger than 30 in good health. Some clones in this sample may be carry-over from other donors' samples. The sample taken for sequencing was memory CD4+ T cells from PBMCs. Subset described: CD45RA-negative fraction. The CDR3 region is CASTRTNYGYTF. CDR3 sequence (DNA): TGTGCCAGCACACGGACTAACTATGGCTACACCTTC.